These 8 T cell receptor beta chains came from one sample sequenced in a study of blood T cell repertoires in COVID-19. TCRdb keeps only in-frame clones here, not all; method: immunoSEQ multiplex PCR. Altogether about 270,000 clones are present, over 80% being singletons, with the ten largest covering less than 4.5%. The sample consisted of peripheral blood. All receptors derive from a woman aged 45-59 years with active or convalescent COVID-19.

V gene TRBV14 combines with J gene TRBJ2-2, with TRBD1 as a possible D gene (6 bases). The V end was cut by 4 bases, the J end by 5 bases, with 20 bases between. This CDR3 comprises 17 residues. The germline CDR1 and CDR2 sequences are SGHDN and FVKESK. CDR3 nucleotides: TGTGCCAGCAGCCCACGCCGGGGCAGGGGAACAACCGGGGAGCTGTTTTTT. It specifies CASSPRRGRGTTGELFF.

V and J are TRBV4-1 and TRBJ2-7, with 9 bases identical to TRBD2. This CDR3 is built from 14 residues. Germline loops: CDR1 MGHRA, CDR2 YSYEKL. Losses at the gene ends were 2 bases for V and 7 bases for J; bases not matched to a gene: 6. In nucleotides, the CDR3 is TGCGCCAGCAGCCAACTGATTCTAGCGGGGGAGCAGTACTTC. It specifies CASSQLILAGEQYF.

This rearrangement joins TRBV7-9 to TRBJ2-5; D perhaps matches TRBD1 (5 bases). The germline V gene encodes CDR1 SEHNR and CDR2 FQNEAQ (reference sequence). V was shortened by 3 bases and J by 5 bases, with 13 bases between the two germline ends. The CDR3 has 14 amino acids. This chain's CDR3 is CASSFRTLWETQYF. The CDR3 DNA reads TGTGCCAGCAGCTTCAGGACATTGTGGGAGACCCAGTACTTC.

J is TRBJ1-3 and V is TRBV9; D not resolved. Germline assignment: CDR1 SGDLS and CDR2 YYNGEE. Trimming pared 3 bases from V and 0 bases from J, leaving 7 bases between. This CDR3 region has 14 residues. In DNA, the CDR3 is TGTGCCAGCAGCGGCCCCTACTCTGGAAACACCATATATTTT. It is translated as CASSGPYSGNTIYF.

The chain employs TRBV9 and TRBJ2-7, with 10 bases matching TRBD1. V was pared by 4 bases and J by 1 base, with 5 bases of the junction left unmatched. There are 15 residues in the CDR3. The germline V gene has CDR1 SGDLS and CDR2 YYNGEE. CDR3: CASSPWTGGSYEQYF. The CDR3 region has the DNA TGTGCCAGCAGCCCCTGGACAGGGGGTTCCTACGAGCAGTACTTC.

The V and J genes are TRBV5-1 and TRBJ2-3; D uncertain. CDR3 length equals 14 residues. Germline assignment: CDR1 SGHRS and CDR2 YFSETQ. The germline V and J ends were trimmed by 0 bases and 2 bases, with 7 bases remaining between them. The CDR3 DNA sequence: TGCGCCAGCAGCTTGGAAACTACCACAGATACGCAGTATTTT. Protein: CASSLETTTDTQYF.

The chain combines TRBV6-5 with TRBJ2-3; the match to TRBD2 covers 8 bases. The germline gives CDR1 MNHEY, CDR2 SVGAGI. Trimming cost V 6 bases and J 5 bases; bases outside gene matches: 10. This CDR3 contains 15 residues. The CDR3: CASRKAGAVLDTQYF. The CDR3 coding sequence is TGTGCCAGCAGAAAAGCGGGAGCGGTCCTAGATACGCAGTATTTT.

The rearrangement links TRBV14 to TRBJ1-2; D is ambiguous. Germline assignment: CDR1 SGHDN and CDR2 FVKESK. This CDR3 comprises 14 residues. Trimming removed 4 bases from V and 1 base from J, with 10 bases in between. This CDR3 reads CASSPNGFNYGYTF. CDR3 coding DNA: TGTGCCAGCAGCCCCAACGGGTTTAACTATGGCTACACCTTC.